This TCR beta chain was identified during a study of shared clonotypes between healthy human individuals. Study context: Samples came from a couple of female and a few male donors aged 18 to 49. Each donor contributed plates that comprised three CD4 naive, three CD4 memory, two CD8 naive and one CD8 memory. The study, taken as a whole, reports: Non-shared clonotypes displayed generation probabilities falling below those of clonotypes present in all four donors.

Libraries were prepared by immunoSEQ multiplex PCR; TCRdb keeps only in-frame clonotypes and omits some of them. The sample carries 1.5 million to 1.9 million clones, approximately 98% recorded once. A split of CD4+ cells into CD45RA+ naive and CD45RA-negative memory subsets was performed. V dropped 4 bases and J dropped 1 base, with 14 bases sitting between them. CDR1 and CDR2 (germline): MNHNS, SASEGT. CDR3 length equals 16 residues. Details on this clone: Its cognate antigen is unknown.

The TCR sequence derives from a man younger than 40 in good health. J is TRBJ1-5 and V is TRBV6-1; D is ambiguous. Sequenced material: naive CD4+ T cells sorted from blood. Subset: CD45RA+ positively selected. The CDR3 protein is CASSVRSSTSNQPQHF. The CDR3 DNA follows: TGTGCCAGCAGTGTTCGGAGCAGTACCAGCAATCAGCCCCAGCATTTT.